This T cell receptor beta chain was sequenced during a study of T cell responses to AZD1222 COVID-19 vaccine. Clones were sequenced by immunoSEQ multiplex PCR, and TCRdb holds only the in-frame ones, with some missing. This sample has some 150,000 clones, with about 91% found just once. V gave up 5 bases and J gave up 4 bases, with 21 bases separating them. Looked up from germline, CDR1 is SGHKS and CDR2 is YYEKEE (reference sequence). This CDR3 has 16 amino acids. Sequenced here: peripheral blood, sampled on day 0 of AZD1222 vaccination. V is TRBV5-5 and J is TRBJ1-2; D is unresolved. The clonotype originates from an adult in good health. The CDR3 DNA reads TGTGCCAGCAGTAATACGGAAGGGATAGGCGGCTATGGCTACACCTTC. It codes for CASSNTEGIGGYGYTF.